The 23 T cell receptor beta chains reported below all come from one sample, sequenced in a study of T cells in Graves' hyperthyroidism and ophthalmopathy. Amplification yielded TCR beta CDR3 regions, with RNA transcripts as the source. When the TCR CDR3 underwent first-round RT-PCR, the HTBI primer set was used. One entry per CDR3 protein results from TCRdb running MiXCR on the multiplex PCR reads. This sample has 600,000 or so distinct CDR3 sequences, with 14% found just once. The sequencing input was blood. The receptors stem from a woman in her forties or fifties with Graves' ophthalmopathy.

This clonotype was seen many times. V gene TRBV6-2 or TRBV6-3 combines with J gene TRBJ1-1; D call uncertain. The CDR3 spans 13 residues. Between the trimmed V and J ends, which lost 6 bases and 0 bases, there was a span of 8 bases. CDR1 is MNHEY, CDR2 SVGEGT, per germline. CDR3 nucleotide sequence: TGTGCCAGCAGGCACGCAATGAACACTGAAGCTTTCTTT. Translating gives CASRHAMNTEAFF.

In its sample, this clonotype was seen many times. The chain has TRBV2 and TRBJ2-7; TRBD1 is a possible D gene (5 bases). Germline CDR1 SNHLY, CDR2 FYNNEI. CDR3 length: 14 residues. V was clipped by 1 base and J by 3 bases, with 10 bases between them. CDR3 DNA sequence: TGTGCCAGCAGTGAAGGGCAGGGCCTCTACGAGCAGTACTTC. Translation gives CASSEGQGLYEQYF.

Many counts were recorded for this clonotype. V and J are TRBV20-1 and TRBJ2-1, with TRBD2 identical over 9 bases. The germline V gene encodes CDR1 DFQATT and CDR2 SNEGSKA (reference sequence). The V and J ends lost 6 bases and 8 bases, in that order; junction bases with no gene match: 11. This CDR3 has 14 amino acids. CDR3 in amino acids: CSAPTSGPIYEQFF. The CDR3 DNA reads TGCAGTGCCCCAACTAGCGGGCCGATCTATGAGCAGTTCTTC.

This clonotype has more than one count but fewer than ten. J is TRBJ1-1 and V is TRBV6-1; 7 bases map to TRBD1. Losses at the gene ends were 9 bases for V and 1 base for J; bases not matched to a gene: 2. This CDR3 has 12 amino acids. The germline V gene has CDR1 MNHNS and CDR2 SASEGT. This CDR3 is CASWTGNTEAFF. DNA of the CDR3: TGTGCCAGTTGGACAGGGAACACTGAAGCTTTCTTT.

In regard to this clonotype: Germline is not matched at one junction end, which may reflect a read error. The CDR3 sequence: CAASTRTAGGETQYF. The CDR3 coding sequence is TGTGCCGCCAGCACTCGGACAGCGGGAGGAGAGACCCAGTACTTC. The V gene is TRBV15, the J gene TRBJ2-5, with TRBD2 identical over 9 bases. CDR1 is LNHNV, CDR2 YYDKDF, per germline (reference sequence). The CDR3 contains 15 residues.

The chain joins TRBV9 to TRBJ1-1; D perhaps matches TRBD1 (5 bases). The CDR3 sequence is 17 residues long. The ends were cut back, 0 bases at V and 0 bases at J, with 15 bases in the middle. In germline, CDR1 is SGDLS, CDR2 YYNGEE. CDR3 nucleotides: TGTGCCAGCAGCGTAGCGTCCCTGCCGACAGTGAACACTGAAGCTTTCTTT. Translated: CASSVASLPTVNTEAFF.

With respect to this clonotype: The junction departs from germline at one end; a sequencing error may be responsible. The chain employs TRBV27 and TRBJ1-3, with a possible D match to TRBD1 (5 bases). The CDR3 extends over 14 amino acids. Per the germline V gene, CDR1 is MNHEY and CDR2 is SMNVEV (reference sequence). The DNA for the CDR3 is TGCGCCAGCAGTTCGGCAGGGACTGGAAACACCATATATTTT. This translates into CASSSAGTGNTIYF.

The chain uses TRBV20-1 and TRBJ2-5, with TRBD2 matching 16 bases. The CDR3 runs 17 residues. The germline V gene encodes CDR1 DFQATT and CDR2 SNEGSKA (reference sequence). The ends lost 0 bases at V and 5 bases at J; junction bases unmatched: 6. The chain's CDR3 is CSARDPGLAGGLETQYF. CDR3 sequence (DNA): TGCAGTGCTAGAGACCCGGGACTAGCGGGAGGGCTTGAGACCCAGTACTTC.

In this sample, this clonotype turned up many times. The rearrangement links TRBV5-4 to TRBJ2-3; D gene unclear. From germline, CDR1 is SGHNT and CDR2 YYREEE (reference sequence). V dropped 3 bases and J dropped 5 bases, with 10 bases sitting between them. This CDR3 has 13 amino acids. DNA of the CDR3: TGTGCCAGCAGCTCCAAACTTAGAGATACGCAGTATTTT. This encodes CASSSKLRDTQYF. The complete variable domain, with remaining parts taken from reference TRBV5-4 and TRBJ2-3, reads ETGVTQSPTHLIKTRGQQVTLRCSSQSGHNTVSWYQQALGQGPQFIFQYYREEENGRGNFPPRFSGLQFPNYSSELNVNALELDDSALYLCASSSKLRDTQYFGPGTRLTVL.

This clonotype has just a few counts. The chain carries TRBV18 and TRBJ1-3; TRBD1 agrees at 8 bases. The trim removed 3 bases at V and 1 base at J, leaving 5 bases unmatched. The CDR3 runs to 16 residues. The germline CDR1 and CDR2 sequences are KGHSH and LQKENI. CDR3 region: CASSPVQGVSGNTIYF. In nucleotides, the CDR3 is TGTGCCAGCTCACCCGTACAGGGGGTATCTGGAAACACCATATATTTT.

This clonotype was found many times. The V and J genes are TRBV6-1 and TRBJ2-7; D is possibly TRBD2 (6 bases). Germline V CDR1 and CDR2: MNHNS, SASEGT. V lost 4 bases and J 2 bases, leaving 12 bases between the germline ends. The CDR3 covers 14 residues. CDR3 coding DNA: TGTGCCAGCAGTGCCAGCGGGCTACCCTACGAGCAGTACTTC. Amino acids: CASSASGLPYEQYF.

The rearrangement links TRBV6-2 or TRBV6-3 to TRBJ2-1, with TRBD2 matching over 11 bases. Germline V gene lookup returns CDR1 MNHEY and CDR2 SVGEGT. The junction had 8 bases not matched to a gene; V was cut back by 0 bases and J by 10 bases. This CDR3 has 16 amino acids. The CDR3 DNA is TGTGCCAGCAGTTACTCGAGAACTAGCGGGAGTACAGAGCAGTTCTTC. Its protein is CASSYSRTSGSTEQFF.

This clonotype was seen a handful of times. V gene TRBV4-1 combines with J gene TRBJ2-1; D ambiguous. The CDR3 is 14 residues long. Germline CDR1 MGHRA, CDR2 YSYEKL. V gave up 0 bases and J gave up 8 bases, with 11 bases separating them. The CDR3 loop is CASSQDYGWDEQFF. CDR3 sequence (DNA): TGCGCCAGCAGCCAAGATTATGGTTGGGATGAGCAGTTCTTC.

CDR3 region: CASSVGGGGGSYEQYF. The CDR3 nucleotides read TGTGCCAGCAGCGTAGGGGGGGGGGGCGGCTCCTACGAGCAGTACTTC. The chain links TRBV9 to TRBJ2-7; maybe TRBD2 (7 bases). Germline loops: CDR1 SGDLS, CDR2 YYNGEE. With 0 bases removed from V and 0 bases from J, the gap between germline ends came to 13 bases. This CDR3 is 16 amino acids long.

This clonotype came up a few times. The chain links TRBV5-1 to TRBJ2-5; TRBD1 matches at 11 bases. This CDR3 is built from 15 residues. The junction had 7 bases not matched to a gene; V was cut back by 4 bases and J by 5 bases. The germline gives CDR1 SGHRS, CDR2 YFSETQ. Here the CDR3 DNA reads TGCGCCAGCAGCCCCGGGACAGGGGGTGGCGAGACCCAGTACTTC. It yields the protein CASSPGTGGGETQYF.

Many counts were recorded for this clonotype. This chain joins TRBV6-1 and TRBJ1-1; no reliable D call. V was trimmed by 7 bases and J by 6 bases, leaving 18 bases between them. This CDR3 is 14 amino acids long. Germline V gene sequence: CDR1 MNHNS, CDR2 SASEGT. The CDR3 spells CASNPAPQISEAFF. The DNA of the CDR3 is TGTGCCAGCAACCCGGCCCCACAAATATCTGAAGCTTTCTTT.

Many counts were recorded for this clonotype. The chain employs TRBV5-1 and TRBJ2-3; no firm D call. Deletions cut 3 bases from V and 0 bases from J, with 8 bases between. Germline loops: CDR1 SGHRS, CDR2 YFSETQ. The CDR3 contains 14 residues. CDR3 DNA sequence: TGCGCCAGCAGCTCGGTCGGGAGCACAGATACGCAGTATTTT. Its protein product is CASSSVGSTDTQYF. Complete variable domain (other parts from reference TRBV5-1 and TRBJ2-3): KAGVTQTPRYLIKTRGQQVTLSCSPISGHRSVSWYQQTPGQGLQFLFEYFSETQRNKGNFPGRFSGRQFSNSRSEMNVSTLELGDSALYLCASSSVGSTDTQYFGPGTRLTVL.

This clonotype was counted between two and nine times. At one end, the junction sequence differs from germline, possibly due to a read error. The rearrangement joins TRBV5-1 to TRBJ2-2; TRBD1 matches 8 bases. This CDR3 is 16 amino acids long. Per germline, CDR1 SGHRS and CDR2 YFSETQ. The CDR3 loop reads CASSFVRGRRAGELFF. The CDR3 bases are TGCGCCAGCAGCTTCGTCAGGGGGCGCAGGGCCGGAGAGCTGTTTTTT.

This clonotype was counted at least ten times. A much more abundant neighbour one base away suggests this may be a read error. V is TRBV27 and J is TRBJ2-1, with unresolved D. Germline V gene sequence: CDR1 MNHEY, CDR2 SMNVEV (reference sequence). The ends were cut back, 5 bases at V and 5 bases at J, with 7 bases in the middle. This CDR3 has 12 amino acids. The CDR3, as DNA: TGTGCCAGCAGTCCTTGGAACAATGAGCAGTTCTTC. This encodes CASSPWNNEQFF.

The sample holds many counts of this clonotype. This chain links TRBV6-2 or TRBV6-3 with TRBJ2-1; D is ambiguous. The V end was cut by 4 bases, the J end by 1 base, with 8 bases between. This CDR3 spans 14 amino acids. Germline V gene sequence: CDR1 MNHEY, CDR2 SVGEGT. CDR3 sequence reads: CASSWLRSYNEQFF. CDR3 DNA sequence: TGTGCCAGCAGTTGGTTACGGTCCTACAATGAGCAGTTCTTC.

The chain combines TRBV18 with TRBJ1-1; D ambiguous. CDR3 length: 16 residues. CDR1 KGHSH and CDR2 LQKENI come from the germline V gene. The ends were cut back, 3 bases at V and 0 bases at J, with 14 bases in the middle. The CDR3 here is CASSPWGGDLNTEAFF. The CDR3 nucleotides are TGTGCCAGCTCACCCTGGGGAGGAGATCTGAACACTGAAGCTTTCTTT.

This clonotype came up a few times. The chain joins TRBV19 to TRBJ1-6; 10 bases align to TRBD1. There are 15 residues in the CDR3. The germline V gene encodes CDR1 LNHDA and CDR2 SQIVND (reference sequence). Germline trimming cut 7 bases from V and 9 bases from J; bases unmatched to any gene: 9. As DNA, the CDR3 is TGTGCCAGTAATCCTGGGGGACAGGGGCGTTCACCCCTCCACTTT. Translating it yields CASNPGGQGRSPLHF. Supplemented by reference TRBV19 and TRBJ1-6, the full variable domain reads DGGITQSPKYLFRKEGQNVTLSCEQNLNHDAMYWYRQDPGQGLRLIYYSQIVNDFQKGDIAEGYSVSREKKESFPLTVTSAQKNPTAFYLCASNPGGQGRSPLHFGNGTRLTVT.

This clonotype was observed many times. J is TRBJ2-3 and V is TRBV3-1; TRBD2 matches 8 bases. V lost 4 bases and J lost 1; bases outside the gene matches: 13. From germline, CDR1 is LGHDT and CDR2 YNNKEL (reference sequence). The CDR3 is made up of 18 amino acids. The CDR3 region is CASSPPAGVAYGTDTQYF. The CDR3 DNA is TGTGCCAGCAGCCCCCCAGCGGGAGTGGCTTATGGCACAGATACGCAGTATTTT.